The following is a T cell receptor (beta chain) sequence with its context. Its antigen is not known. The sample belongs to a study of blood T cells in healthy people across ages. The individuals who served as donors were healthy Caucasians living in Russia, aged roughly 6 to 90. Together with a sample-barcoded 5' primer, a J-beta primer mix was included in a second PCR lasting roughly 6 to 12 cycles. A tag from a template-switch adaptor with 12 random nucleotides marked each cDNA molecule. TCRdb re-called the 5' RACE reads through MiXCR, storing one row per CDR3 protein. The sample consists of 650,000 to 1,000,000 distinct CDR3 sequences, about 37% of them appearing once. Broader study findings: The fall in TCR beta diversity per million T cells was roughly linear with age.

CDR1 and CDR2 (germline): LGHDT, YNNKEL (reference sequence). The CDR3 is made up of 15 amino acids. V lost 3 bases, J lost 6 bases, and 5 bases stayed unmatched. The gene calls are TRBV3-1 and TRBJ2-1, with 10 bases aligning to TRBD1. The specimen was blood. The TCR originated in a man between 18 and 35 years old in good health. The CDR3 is CASSQWTGGLNEQFF. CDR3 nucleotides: TGTGCCAGCAGCCAGTGGACAGGGGGACTCAATGAGCAGTTCTTC.